This T cell receptor beta chain comes out of a study of blood T cell repertoires in COVID-19. Assay: immunoSEQ multiplex PCR; the TCRdb copy retains only in-frame clones and omits some. The sample lists some 93,000 clones, 65% to 90% seen once, with about 4% in the top ten. The CDR3 runs 15 residues. The TCR comes from a man aged 55 to 70 with acute or convalescent COVID-19. The chain recombines TRBV21-1 with TRBJ2-1; the table's D call, TRBD1, was not checked against the DNA. TRBV21-1 is flagged as a pseudogene. Material for sequencing was peripheral blood. The CDR3 region has the DNA TGTGCCAGCATTTTTTCGACAGGGTTAGGGAATGAGCAGTTCTTC. Translating it yields CASIFSTGLGNEQFF.